Listed below are T cell receptor beta chains from one sample, sequenced in a study of cytomegalovirus exposure and HLA in healthy donors. TCRdb keeps only in-frame clones here, not all; method: immunoSEQ multiplex PCR. The sample comprises 150,000 to 200,000 clones, about 82% of which are singletons, and roughly 0.82% rests with the top ten. The material sequenced was PBMCs. The receptors originated from a female donor in good health and CMV-seronegative. Each CDR3 is given with its conserved first and last residue. The D gene is left open where the match is weak. Where a row states a size, it is once, few, many or the class of an expanded clone; other rows omit it.

>TRBJ2-7|-|TRBD2|TRBV28
TGTGCCAGCAGTGCCCTAACTAGCGGGAGAACTAACGAGCAGTACTTC
CASSALTSGRTNEQYF
>TRBJ2-1|-|-|TRBV5-4
TGTGCCAGCAGCCCGGACAGTAACTCCTACAATGAGCAGTTCTTC
CASSPDSNSYNEQFF
>TRBJ2-3|-|-|TRBV5-8
TGTGCCAGCAGCTTTGGACACCTCACAGATACGCAGTATTTT
CASSFGHLTDTQYF
>TRBJ2-5|-|-|TRBV7-9
TGTTCCAGCAGCCGCCTGCGGTCCGGTGGGTACCAAGAGACCCAGTACTTC
CSSSRLRSGGYQETQYF
>TRBJ2-1|-|TRBD2|TRBV29-1
TGCAGCGTGGGCGCACTTAGCGGGTACTCCTACAATGAGCAGTTCTTC
CSVGALSGYSYNEQFF
>TRBJ1-1|-|-|TRBV5-8
TGTGCCAGCGTTCGGAACGGGGTCGCGGGCACTGAAGCTTTCTTT
CASVRNGVAGTEAFF
>TRBJ1-5|-|-|TRBV15
TGTGCCACCAGCAGAGAAAGGGGCCTCCAAAGGCCCCAGCATTTT
CATSRERGLQRPQHF
>TRBJ1-6|-|TRBD1|TRBV6-5
TGTGCCAGCAGTCCAGGGACAGGGAATAATTCACCCCTCCACTTT
CASSPGTGNNSPLHF
>TRBJ1-5|-|-|TRBV19
TGTGCCAGTAGTACGCCAAGGGGCTATCAGCCCCAGCATTTT
CASSTPRGYQPQHF
>TRBJ2-5|-|-|TRBV30
TGTGCCTGGAGTCCTAGAGGGGAGACCCAGTACTTC
CAWSPRGETQYF
>TRBJ2-1|-|TRBD1|TRBV27
TGTGCCAGCAGCTTCGGGACAGAATACGATGAGCAGTTCTTC
CASSFGTEYDEQFF
>TRBJ2-2|few|TRBD2|TRBV19
TGTGCCAGTATCCCCTCGATGGGACTAGCGGGTACGAACACCGGGGAGCTGTTTTTT
CASIPSMGLAGTNTGELFF
>TRBJ2-1|-|TRBD1|TRBV7-3
TGTGCCAGCAGCTCATACATCCGGACAGGGGCGGATGAGCAGTTCTTC
CASSSYIRTGADEQFF
>TRBJ2-3|-|-|TRBV6-5
TGTGCCAGCAGTTACTCGGACTACGGCACAGATACGCAGTATTTT
CASSYSDYGTDTQYF
>TRBJ1-2|-|-|TRBV7-2
TGTGCCAGCAGCTTAAGGGAGGGGGGACTGATTGGCTACACCTTC
CASSLREGGLIGYTF
>TRBJ2-5|-|TRBD2|TRBV5-1
TGCGCCAGCAGCTCTCTAGGGCGGGGGAGCCAAGAGACCCAGTACTTC
CASSSLGRGSQETQYF
>TRBJ2-5|-|-|TRBV7-7
TGTGCTAGCACCCCGTCAGAGACCCAGTACTTC
CASTPSETQYF
>TRBJ1-1|-|-|TRBV7-9
TGTGCCAGCAGCTCCTTCGGGTCCGGGGGGGCGTACACTGAAGCTTTCTTT
CASSSFGSGGAYTEAFF
>TRBJ1-3|once|TRBD1|TRBV19
TGTGCCAGTAGTGGGACAGGGGTAGGAAAAAACACCATATATTTT
CASSGTGVGKNTIYF
>TRBJ1-6|-|-|TRBV6-5
TGTGCCAGCAGTCTCAGGGTCGGTCCCCTCCACTTT
CASSLRVGPLHF
>TRBJ1-1|-|TRBD1|TRBV29-1
TGCAGCGACAGGGGGGGTGAAGCTTTCTTT
CSDRGGEAFF
>TRBJ2-1|-|TRBD2|TRBV4-3
TGCGCCAGCAGCCAAGGTCGACTAGCGGGATTCAATGAGCAGTTCTTC
CASSQGRLAGFNEQFF
>TRBJ1-2|-|-|TRBV10-3
TGTGCCATCAGCGGGGGAGGGGGGGCGCACTATGGCTACACCTTC
CAISGGGGAHYGYTF
>TRBJ2-3|-|-|TRBV28
TGTGCCAGCTCGGGAGCTACGCAGTATTTT
CASSGATQYF
>TRBJ2-2|-|-|TRBV7-8
TGTGCCAGCAGGGTGGGACTCAACACCGGGGAGCTGTTTTTT
CASRVGLNTGELFF
>TRBJ2-7|-|TRBD1|TRBV19
TGTGCCAGTAGTATTCGCAGGGGGCGCAGGGAGCAGTACTTC
CASSIRRGRREQYF
>TRBJ2-6|-|TRBD1|TRBV7-6
TGTGCCAGCAGTTCACAGGGGATCTATTTGTCTGGGGCCAACGTCCTGACTTTC
CASSSQGIYLSGANVLTF
>TRBJ2-3|few|-|TRBV28
TGTGCCAGCAGTTTCCTAGGCACAGATACGCAGTATTTT
CASSFLGTDTQYF
>TRBJ1-1|few|-|TRBV30
TGTGCCTGGAGGAGGGACTGGGGGGTGAACACTGAAGCTTTCTTT
CAWRRDWGVNTEAFF
>TRBJ2-1|-|TRBD2|TRBV5-1
TGCGCCAGCAGCTTGGAACTAGCGGGGGCGTACAATGAGCAGTTCTTC
CASSLELAGAYNEQFF
>TRBJ1-1|once|-|TRBV7-9
TGTGCCAGCAGCCCAGGGAACCACGGACAGTGGGCTGAAGCTTTCTTT
CASSPGNHGQWAEAFF
>TRBJ2-5|-|TRBD1|TRBV6-5
TGTGCCAGCAGCCGAGACAGGGTTGTCGGCGAGACCCAGTACTTC
CASSRDRVVGETQYF
>TRBJ2-7|-|TRBD1|TRBV19
TGTGCCAGTAGCCAAGGGACAGGGGGCTTCTCCTACGAGCAGTACTTC
CASSQGTGGFSYEQYF
>TRBJ2-5|-|-|TRBV7-2
TGTGCCAGCAGTTCCAGCGGGCACCAAGAGACCCAGTACTTC
CASSSSGHQETQYF
>TRBJ1-2|-|-|TRBV28
TGTGCCAGCAGTTTAGGTAGGGAGTATGGCTACACCTTC
CASSLGREYGYTF
>TRBJ2-7|-|-|TRBV29-1
TGCAGCGTTGGGAGGGGCACTAGCTCCTACGAGCAGTACTTC
CSVGRGTSSYEQYF
>TRBJ1-1|-|-|TRBV19
TGTGCCAGTAGCCACAGGGTAGTTAGGAACACTGAAGCTTTCTTT
CASSHRVVRNTEAFF
>TRBJ1-5|once|-|TRBV7-2
TGTGCCAGCAGCTTCGGGGGGATATTGGATCAGCCCCAGCATTTT
CASSFGGILDQPQHF
>TRBJ2-5|few|TRBD1|TRBV6-4
TGTGCCAGCAGTTGCCGGGACAGGGGACAAGAGACCCAGTACTTC
CASSCRDRGQETQYF
>TRBJ2-2|-|-|TRBV27
TGTGCCAGCAGTACAACGAACACCGGGGAGCTGTTTTTT
CASSTTNTGELFF
>TRBJ1-4|few|-|TRBV5-1
TGCGCCAGCAGCTTGGGAAGGGAGTTTGAAAAACTGTTTTTT
CASSLGREFEKLFF
>TRBJ2-7|once|TRBD1|TRBV6-5
TGTGCCAGCAGTTATGGGACAGGGCGGGTGTACGAGCAGTACTTC
CASSYGTGRVYEQYF
>TRBJ1-5|-|-|TRBV5-1
TGCGCCAGCAGCTTGGAAGGGGGTAATCAGCCCCAGCATTTT
CASSLEGGNQPQHF
>TRBJ2-2|-|-|TRBV9
TGTGCCAGCAGACGGGTCGGCGGGGAGCTGTTTTTT
CASRRVGGELFF
>TRBJ2-1|-|-|TRBV7-2
TGTGCCAGCAGCCCCTGGACAGTGGGGGCCTACAATGAGCAGTTCTTC
CASSPWTVGAYNEQFF
>TRBJ1-3|-|-|TRBV7-2
TGTGCCAGCAGCTTAGCCGGACAGCGTCCCTTCTCTGGAAACACCATATATTTT
CASSLAGQRPFSGNTIYF
>TRBJ2-5|few|-|TRBV4-3
TGCGCCAGCAGCCAAGATGGGCAGGGGCAAGAGACCCAGTACTTC
CASSQDGQGQETQYF
>TRBJ2-1|-|-|TRBV28
TGTGCCGGCTCCTCCGGGACCCCGCTCAGGGGACGGTTCTTC
CAGSSGTPLRGRFF
>TRBJ2-5|-|TRBD2|TRBV5-1
TGCGCCAGCAGCCGAAATACCGGGACTACCAAAGAGACCCAGTACTTC
CASSRNTGTTKETQYF
>TRBJ2-7|few|TRBD2|TRBV30
TGTGCCACGGGACTAGCGGGAGACTCCTACGAGCAGTACTTC
CATGLAGDSYEQYF
>TRBJ2-1|-|-|TRBV27
TGTGCCAGCAACGGGTTGGCCAGCTCCTACAATGAGCAGTTCTTC
CASNGLASSYNEQFF
>TRBJ1-1|once|-|TRBV19
TGTGCCAGCGTTATCCGTCCGGGCGGGACTGAAGCTTTCTTT
CASVIRPGGTEAFF
>TRBJ1-1|-|-|TRBV28
TGTGCCAGCAGTACTGGGGGCTTCACTGAAGCTTTCTTT
CASSTGGFTEAFF